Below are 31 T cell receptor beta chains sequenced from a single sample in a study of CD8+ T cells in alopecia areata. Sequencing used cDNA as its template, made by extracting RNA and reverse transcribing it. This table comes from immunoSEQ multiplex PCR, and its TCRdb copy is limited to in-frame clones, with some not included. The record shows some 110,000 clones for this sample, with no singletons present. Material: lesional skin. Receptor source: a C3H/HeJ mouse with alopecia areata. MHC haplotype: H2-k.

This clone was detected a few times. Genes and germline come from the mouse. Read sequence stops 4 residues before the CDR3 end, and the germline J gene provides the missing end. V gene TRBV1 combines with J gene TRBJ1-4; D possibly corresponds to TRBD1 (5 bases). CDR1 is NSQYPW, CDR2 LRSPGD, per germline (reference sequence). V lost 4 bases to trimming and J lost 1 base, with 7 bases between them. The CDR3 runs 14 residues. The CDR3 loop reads CTCSGGGSNERLFF. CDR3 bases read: TGCACCTGCAGTGGTGGGGGTTCCAACGAA.

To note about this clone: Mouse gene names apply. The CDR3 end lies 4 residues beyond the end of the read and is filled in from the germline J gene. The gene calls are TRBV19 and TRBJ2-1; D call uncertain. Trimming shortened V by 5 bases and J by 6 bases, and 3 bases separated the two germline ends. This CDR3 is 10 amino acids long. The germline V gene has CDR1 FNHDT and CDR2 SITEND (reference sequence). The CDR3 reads CASRGAEQFF. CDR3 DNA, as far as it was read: TGTGCCAGCAGAGGTGCT.

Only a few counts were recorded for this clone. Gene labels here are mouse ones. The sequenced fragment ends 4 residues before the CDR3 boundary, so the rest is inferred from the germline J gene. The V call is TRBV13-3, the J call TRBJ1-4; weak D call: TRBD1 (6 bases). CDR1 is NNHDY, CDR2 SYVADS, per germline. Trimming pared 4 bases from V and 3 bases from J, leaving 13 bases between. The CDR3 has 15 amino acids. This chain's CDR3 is CASSRWDKTNERLFF. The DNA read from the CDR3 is TGTGCCAGCAGTCGGTGGGACAAAACCAACGAA.

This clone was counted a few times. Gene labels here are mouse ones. Incomplete CDR3 DNA: TGCACCTGCAGTGCCCGGGACAATAGTCAAAAC. Its translation: CTCSARDNSQN. The full CDR3 protein is CTCSARDNSQNTLYF. The chain is built from TRBV1 and TRBJ2-4, with a weak D call TRBD1 (6 bases). The observed sequence ends 4 residues before the CDR3 terminus, with the missing tail filled in from the germline J gene. CDR3 size: 15 residues. Looked up from germline, CDR1 is NSQYPW and CDR2 is LRSPGD (reference sequence). V was cut by 3 bases and J by 0 bases, with 10 bases left in between.

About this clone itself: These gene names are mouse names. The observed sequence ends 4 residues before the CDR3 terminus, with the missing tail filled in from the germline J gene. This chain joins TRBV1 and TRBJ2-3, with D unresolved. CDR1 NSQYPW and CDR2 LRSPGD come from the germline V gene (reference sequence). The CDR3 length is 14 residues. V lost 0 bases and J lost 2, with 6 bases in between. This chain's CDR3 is CTCSADSPAETLYF. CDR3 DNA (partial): TGCACCTGCAGTGCAGACAGCCCTGCAGAA.

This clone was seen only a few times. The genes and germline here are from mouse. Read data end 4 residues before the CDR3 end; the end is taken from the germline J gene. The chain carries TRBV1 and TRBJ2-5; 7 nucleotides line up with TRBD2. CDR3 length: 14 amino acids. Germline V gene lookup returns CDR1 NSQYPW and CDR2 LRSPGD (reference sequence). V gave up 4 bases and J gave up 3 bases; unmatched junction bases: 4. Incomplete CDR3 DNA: TGCACCTGCAGTGTGGGGGGTAGGCAAGAC. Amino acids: CTCSVGGRQD. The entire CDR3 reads CTCSVGGRQDTQYF.

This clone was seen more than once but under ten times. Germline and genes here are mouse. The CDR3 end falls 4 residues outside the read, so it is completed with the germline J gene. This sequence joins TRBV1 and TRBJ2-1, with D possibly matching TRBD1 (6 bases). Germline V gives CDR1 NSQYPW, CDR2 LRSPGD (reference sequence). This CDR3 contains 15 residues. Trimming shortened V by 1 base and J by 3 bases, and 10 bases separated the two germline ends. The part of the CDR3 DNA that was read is TGCACCTGCAGTGCAGTACGGACAGCCTATGCT. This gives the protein CTCSAVRTAYA. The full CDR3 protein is CTCSAVRTAYAEQFF.

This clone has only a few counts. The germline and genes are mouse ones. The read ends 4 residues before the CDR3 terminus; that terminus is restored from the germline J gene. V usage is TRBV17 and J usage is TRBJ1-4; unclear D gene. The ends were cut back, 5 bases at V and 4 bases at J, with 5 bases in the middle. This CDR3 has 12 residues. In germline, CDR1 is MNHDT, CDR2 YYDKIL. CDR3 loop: CASSPVNERLFF. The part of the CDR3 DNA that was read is TGTGCTAGCAGTCCAGTCAACGAA.

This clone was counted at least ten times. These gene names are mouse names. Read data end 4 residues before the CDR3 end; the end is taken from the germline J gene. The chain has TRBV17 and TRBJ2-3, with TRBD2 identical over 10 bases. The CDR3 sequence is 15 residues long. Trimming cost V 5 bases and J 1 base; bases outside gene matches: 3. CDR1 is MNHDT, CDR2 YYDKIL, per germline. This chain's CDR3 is CASSAGTGGAETLYF. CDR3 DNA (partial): TGTGCTAGCAGTGCCGGGACTGGGGGTGCAGAA.

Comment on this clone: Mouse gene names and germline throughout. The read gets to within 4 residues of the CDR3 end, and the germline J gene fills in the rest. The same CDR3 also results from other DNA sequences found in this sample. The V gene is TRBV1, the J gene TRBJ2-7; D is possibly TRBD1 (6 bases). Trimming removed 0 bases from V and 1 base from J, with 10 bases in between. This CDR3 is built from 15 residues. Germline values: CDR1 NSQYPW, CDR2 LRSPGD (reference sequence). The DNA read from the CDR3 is TGCACCTGCAGTGCAGATCGTCAGGGGTCCTAT. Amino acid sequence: CTCSADRQGSY. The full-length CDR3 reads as CTCSADRQGSYEQYF.

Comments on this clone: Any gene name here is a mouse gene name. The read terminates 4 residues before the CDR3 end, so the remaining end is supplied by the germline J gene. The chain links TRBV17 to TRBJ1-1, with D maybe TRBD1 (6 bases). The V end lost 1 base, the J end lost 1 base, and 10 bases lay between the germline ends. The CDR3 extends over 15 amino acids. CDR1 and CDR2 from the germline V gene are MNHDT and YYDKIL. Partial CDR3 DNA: TGTGCTAGCAGTAGAGCCCCAGGGGAAAACACA. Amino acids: CASSRAPGENT. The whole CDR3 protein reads CASSRAPGENTEVFF. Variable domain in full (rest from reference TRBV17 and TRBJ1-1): DTTVKQNPRYKLARVGKPVNLICSQTMNHDTMYWYQKKPNQAPKLLLFYYDKILNREADTFEKFQSSRPNNSFCSLYIGSAGLEYSAMYLCASSRAPGENTEVFFGKGTRLTVV.

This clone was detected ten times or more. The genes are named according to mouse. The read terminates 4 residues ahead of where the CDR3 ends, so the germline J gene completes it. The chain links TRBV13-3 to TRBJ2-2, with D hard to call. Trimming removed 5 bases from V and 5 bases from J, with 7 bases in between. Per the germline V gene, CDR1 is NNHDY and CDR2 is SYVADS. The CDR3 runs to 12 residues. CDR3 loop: CASRQATGQLYF. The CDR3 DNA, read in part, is TGTGCCAGCAGGCAGGCTACCGGG.

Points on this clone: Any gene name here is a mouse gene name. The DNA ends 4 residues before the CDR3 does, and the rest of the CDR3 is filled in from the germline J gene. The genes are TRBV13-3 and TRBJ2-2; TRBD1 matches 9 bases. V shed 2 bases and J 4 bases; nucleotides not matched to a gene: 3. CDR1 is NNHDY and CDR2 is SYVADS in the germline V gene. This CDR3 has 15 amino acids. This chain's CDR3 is CASSERTGVTGQLYF. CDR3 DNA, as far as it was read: TGTGCCAGCAGTGAACGGACAGGGGTCACCGGG. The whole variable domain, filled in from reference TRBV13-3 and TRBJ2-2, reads EAAVTQSPRSKVAVTGGKVTLSCHQTNNHDYMYWYRQDTGHGLRLIHYSYVADSTEKGDIPDGYKASRPSQENFSLILELASLSQTAVYFCASSERTGVTGQLYFGEGSKLTVL.

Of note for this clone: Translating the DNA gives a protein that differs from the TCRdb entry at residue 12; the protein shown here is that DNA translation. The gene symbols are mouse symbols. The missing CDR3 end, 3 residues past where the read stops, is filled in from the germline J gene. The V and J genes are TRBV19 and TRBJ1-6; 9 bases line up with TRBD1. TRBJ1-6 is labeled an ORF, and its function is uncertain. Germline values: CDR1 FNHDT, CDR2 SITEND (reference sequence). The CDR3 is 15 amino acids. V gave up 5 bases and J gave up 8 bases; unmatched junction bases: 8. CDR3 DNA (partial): TGTGCCAGCAGCCTACAGGGGGCATGGGATTCGCCC. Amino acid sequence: CASSLQGAWDSP. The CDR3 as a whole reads CASSLQGAWDSPLYF.

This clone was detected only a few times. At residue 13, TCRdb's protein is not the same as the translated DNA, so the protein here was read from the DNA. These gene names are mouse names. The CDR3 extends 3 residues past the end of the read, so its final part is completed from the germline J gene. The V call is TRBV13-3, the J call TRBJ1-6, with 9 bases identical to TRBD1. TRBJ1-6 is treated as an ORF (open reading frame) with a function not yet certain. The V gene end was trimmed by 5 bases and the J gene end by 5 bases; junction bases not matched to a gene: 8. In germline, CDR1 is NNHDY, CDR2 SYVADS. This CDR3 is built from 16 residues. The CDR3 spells CASRTGTGPNNSPLYF. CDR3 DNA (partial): TGTGCCAGCAGGACCGGGACAGGGCCAAATAATTCGCCC.

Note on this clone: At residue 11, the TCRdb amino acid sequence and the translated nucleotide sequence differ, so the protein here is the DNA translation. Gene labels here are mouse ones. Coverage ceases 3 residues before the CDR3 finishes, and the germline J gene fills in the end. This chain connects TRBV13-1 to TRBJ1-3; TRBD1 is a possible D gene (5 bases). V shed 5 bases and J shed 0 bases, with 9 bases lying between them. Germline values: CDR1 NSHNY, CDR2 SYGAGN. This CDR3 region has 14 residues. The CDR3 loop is CASRRQSSGNTLYF. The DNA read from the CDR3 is TGTGCCAGCAGGAGACAGAGTTCTGGAAATACG.

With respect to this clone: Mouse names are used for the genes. Incomplete CDR3 DNA: TGTGCCAGCAGTACCAACTGGGGTTACTCCTAT. This codes for CASSTNWGYSY. The CDR3 in its entirety is CASSTNWGYSYEQYF. The V gene is TRBV19, the J gene TRBJ2-7; 7 bases map to TRBD2. The sequenced fragment ends 4 residues before the CDR3 boundary, so the rest is inferred from the germline J gene. This CDR3 contains 15 residues. The germline V gene has CDR1 FNHDT and CDR2 SITEND (reference sequence). V was clipped by 3 bases and J by 0 bases; unmatched bases: 6.

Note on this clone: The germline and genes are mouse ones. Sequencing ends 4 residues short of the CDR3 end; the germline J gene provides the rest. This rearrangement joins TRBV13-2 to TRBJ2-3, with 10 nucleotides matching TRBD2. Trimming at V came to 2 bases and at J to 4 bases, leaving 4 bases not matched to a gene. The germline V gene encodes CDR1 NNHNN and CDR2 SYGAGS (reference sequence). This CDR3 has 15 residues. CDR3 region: CASGETWGGPETLYF. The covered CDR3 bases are TGTGCCAGCGGTGAGACCTGGGGGGGCCCAGAA.

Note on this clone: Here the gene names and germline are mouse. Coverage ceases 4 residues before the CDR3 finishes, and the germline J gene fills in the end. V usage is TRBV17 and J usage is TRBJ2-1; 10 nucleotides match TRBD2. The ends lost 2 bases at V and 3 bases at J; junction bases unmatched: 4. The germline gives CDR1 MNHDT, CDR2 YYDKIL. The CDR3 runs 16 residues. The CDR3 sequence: CASSRRWGGLYAEQFF. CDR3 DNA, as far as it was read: TGTGCTAGCAGTAGACGCTGGGGGGGCCTCTATGCT. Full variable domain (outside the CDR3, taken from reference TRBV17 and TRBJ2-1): DTTVKQNPRYKLARVGKPVNLICSQTMNHDTMYWYQKKPNQAPKLLLFYYDKILNREADTFEKFQSSRPNNSFCSLYIGSAGLEYSAMYLCASSRRWGGLYAEQFFGPGTRLTVL.

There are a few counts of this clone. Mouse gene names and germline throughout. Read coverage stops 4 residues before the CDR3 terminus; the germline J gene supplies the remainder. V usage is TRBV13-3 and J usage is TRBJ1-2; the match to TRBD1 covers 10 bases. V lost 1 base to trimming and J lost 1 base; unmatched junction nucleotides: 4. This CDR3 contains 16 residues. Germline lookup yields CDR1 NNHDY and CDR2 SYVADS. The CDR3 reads CASSDPGTGENSDYTF. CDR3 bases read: TGTGCCAGCAGTGATCCCGGGACAGGGGAAAACTCC.

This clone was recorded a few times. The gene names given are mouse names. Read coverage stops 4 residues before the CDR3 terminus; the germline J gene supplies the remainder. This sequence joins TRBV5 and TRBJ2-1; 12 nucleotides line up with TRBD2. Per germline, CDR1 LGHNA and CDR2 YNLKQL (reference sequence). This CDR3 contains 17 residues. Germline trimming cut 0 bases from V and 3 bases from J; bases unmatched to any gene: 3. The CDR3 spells CASSQEDWGGSYAEQFF. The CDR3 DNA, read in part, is TGTGCCAGCAGCCAAGAGGACTGGGGGGGTTCCTATGCT.

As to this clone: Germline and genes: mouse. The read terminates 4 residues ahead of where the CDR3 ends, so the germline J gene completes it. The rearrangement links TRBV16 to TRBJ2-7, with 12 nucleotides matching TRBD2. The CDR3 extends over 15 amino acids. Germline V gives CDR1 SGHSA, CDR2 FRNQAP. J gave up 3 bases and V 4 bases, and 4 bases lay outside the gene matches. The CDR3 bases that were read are TGTGCAAGCAGCTCAGGGACTGGGGGGCACTAT. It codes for CASSSGTGGHY. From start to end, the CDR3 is CASSSGTGGHYEQYF.

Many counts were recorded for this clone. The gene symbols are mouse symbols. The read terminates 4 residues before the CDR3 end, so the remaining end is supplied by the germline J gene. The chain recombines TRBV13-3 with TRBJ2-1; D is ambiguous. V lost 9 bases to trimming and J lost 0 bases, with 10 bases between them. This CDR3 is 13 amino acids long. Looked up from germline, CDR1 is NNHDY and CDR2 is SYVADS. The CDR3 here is CATSGLNYAEQFF. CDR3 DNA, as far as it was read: TGTGCCACCTCTGGTCTTAACTATGCT.

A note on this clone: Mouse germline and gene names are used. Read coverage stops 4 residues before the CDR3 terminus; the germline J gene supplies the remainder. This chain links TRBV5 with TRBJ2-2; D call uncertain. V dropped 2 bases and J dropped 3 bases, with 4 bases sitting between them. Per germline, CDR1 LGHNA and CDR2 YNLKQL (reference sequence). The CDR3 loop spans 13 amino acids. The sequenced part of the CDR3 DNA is TGTGCCAGCAGCCAACAGGACACCGGG. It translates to CASSQQDTG. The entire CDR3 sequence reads CASSQQDTGQLYF.

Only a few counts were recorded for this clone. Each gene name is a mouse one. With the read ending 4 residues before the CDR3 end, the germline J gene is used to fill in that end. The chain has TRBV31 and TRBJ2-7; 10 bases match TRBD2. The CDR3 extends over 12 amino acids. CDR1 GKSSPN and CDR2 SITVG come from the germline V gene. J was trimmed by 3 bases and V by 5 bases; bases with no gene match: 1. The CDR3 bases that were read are TGTGCCTGGGGGGACTGGGGCTAT. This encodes CAWGDWGY. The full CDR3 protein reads CAWGDWGYEQYF.

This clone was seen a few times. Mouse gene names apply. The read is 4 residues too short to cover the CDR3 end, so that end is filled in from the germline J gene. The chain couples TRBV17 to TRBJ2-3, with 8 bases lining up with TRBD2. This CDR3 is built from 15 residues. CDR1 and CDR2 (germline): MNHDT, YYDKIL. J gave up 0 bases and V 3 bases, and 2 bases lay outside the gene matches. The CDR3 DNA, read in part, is TGTGCTAGCAGTAGTCTGGGGGGTAGTGCAGAA. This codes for CASSSLGGSAE. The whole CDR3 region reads CASSSLGGSAETLYF. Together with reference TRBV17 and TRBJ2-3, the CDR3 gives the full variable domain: DTTVKQNPRYKLARVGKPVNLICSQTMNHDTMYWYQKKPNQAPKLLLFYYDKILNREADTFEKFQSSRPNNSFCSLYIGSAGLEYSAMYLCASSSLGGSAETLYFGSGTRLTVL.

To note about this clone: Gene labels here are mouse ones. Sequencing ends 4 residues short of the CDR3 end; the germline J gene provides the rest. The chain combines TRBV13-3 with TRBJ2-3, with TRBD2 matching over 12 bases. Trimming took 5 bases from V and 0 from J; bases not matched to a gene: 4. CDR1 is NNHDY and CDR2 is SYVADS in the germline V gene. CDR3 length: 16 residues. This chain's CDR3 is CASSVGLGGSAETLYF. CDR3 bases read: TGTGCCAGCAGCGTGGGACTGGGGGGTAGTGCAGAA.

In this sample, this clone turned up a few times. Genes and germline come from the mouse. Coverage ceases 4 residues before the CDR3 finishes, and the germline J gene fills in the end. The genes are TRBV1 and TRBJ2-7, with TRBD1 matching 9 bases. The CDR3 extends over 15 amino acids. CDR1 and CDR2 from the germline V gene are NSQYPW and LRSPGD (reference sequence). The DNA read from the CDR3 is TGCACCTGCAGTGCAGTCTGGACAGGGGAGTAT. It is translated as CTCSAVWTGEY. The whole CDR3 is CTCSAVWTGEYEQYF.

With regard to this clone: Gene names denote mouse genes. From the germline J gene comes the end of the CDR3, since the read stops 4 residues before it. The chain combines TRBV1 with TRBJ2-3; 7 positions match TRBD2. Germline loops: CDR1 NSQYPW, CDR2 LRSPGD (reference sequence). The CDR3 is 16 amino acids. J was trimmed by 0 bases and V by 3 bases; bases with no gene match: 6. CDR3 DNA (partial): TGCACCTGCAGTGCTCCCCGGGGGGGTAGTGCAGAA. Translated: CTCSAPRGGSAE. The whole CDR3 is CTCSAPRGGSAETLYF. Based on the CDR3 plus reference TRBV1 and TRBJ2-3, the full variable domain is VTLLEQNPRWRLVPRGQAVNLRCILKNSQYPWMSWYQQDLQKQLQWLFTLRSPGDKEVKSLPGADYLATRVTDTELRLQVANMSQGRTLYCTCSAPRGGSAETLYFGSGTRLTVL.

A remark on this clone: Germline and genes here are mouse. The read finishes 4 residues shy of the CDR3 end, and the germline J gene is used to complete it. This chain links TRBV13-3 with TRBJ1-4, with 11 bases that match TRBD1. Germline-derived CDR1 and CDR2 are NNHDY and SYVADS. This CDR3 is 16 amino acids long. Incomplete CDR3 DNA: TGTGCCAGCAGTGATGCTGGGGACAGGGGGAGCGAA. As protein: CASSDAGDRGSE. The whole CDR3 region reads CASSDAGDRGSERLFF.

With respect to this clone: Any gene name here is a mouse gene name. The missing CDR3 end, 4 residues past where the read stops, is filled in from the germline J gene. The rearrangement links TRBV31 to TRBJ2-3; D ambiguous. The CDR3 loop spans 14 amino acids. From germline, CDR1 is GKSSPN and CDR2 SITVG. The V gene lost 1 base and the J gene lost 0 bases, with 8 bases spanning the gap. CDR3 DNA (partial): TGTGCCTGGAGTCCAGATCTTAGTGCAGAA. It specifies CAWSPDLSAE. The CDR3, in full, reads CAWSPDLSAETLYF. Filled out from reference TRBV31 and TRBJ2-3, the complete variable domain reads AQTIHQWPVAEIKAVGSPLSLGCTIKGKSSPNLYWYWQATGGTLQQLFYSITVGQVESVVQLNLSASRPKDDQFILSTEKLLLSHSGFYLCAWSPDLSAETLYFGSGTRLTVL.